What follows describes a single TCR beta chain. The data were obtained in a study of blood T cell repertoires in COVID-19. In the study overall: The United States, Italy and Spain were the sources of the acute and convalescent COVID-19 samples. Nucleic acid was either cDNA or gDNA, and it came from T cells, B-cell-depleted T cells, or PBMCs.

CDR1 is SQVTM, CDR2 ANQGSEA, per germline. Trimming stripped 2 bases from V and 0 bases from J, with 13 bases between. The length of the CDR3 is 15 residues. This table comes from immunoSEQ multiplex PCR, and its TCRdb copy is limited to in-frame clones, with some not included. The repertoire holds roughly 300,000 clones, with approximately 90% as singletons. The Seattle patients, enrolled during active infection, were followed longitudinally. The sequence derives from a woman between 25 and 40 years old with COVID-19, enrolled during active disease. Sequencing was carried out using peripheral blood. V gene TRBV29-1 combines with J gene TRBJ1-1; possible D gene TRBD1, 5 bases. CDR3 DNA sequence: TGCAGCGTTGAAAGGGCAGGGACTTTGAACACTGAAGCTTTCTTT. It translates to CSVERAGTLNTEAFF.